The present T cell receptor (beta chain) was sequenced within a study of blood T cell repertoires in COVID-19. Patients of the Seattle cohort, enrolled during active infection, were followed longitudinally. This clone appeared once. Original methodology: Reference gene primer amplification in the assay estimated nucleated cell counts. Repertoires were generated with immunoSEQ multiplex PCR, while TCRdb's copy carries only in-frame clones and drops some. V and J calls and clone size follow that table, whereas D and trimming were derived from the DNA. The sample includes some 80,000 clones, roughly 92% of them seen just once. The V gene lost 5 bases and the J gene lost 6 bases, with 14 bases spanning the gap. The CDR3 loop spans 14 amino acids. The germline CDR1 and CDR2 sequences are SGHVS and FQNEAQ.

The receptor comes from a man aged 50-59 years with COVID-19, enrolled during active disease. The chain carries TRBV7-8 and TRBJ1-3, with D perhaps TRBD1 (6 bases). The source material was peripheral blood. CDR3 nucleotides: TGTGCCAGCAGCCTCAGGGAGGGGGAAAACACCATATATTTT. Translated: CASSLREGENTIYF.